Listed below are T cell receptor beta chains from one sample, sequenced in a study of blood T cell repertoires in COVID-19. Clones were sequenced by immunoSEQ multiplex PCR, and TCRdb holds only the in-frame ones, with some missing. Among around 180,000 clones, about three quarters were seen once, and the ten largest hold approximately 10%. Source material: peripheral blood. These receptors were obtained from a woman older than 75 with COVID-19, enrolled during active disease. CDR3s leave out the opening cysteine and the closing phenylalanine or tryptophan. Each record gives: V gene, D gene, clone size, J gene, CDR3 protein. D genes are given only for firm matches. The size field is filled for only some rows; it gives once, few, many or a size class.

V gene: TRBV18
D gene: TRBD1
clone size: -
J gene: TRBJ2-1
CDR3 protein: ASSPGDRVHNEQF

V gene: TRBV4-2
D gene: -
clone size: -
J gene: TRBJ2-5
CDR3 protein: ASSQERAQETQY

V gene: TRBV5-4
D gene: TRBD2
clone size: -
J gene: TRBJ2-3
CDR3 protein: ASSAASGGTDTQY

V gene: TRBV13
D gene: TRBD1
clone size: -
J gene: TRBJ2-3
CDR3 protein: ASSPGQVVTITQY

V gene: TRBV7-9
D gene: TRBD1
clone size: -
J gene: TRBJ1-1
CDR3 protein: ASSLPPRTGPVLYTEAF

V gene: TRBV5-1
D gene: -
clone size: -
J gene: TRBJ2-3
CDR3 protein: ASSLGRVSLDTQY

V gene: TRBV6-1
D gene: -
clone size: few
J gene: TRBJ1-2
CDR3 protein: ASSEAGLYGYT

V gene: TRBV5-1
D gene: -
clone size: -
J gene: TRBJ1-1
CDR3 protein: ASSDKNTEAF

V gene: TRBV7-9
D gene: -
clone size: -
J gene: TRBJ2-2
CDR3 protein: ASSYAAQGGSGELF

V gene: TRBV6-1
D gene: TRBD2
clone size: -
J gene: TRBJ2-7
CDR3 protein: ASSEARGPAGSSYEQY

V gene: TRBV3-1/TRBV3-2
D gene: TRBD2
clone size: -
J gene: TRBJ2-3
CDR3 protein: ASSQDGGGSGADTQY

V gene: TRBV6-5
D gene: TRBD1
clone size: -
J gene: TRBJ2-7
CDR3 protein: ASSPRRQGPYEQY

V gene: TRBV3-1/TRBV3-2
D gene: TRBD1
clone size: -
J gene: TRBJ1-2
CDR3 protein: ASSQAPDRGTGGYT

V gene: TRBV6-1
D gene: -
clone size: -
J gene: TRBJ2-4
CDR3 protein: ASSEWDRRGNIQY